This T cell receptor beta chain was sequenced in a study of vaccination and CD4 T cells after COVID-19. Germline V gene lookup returns CDR1 ENHRY and CDR2 SYGVKD. The CDR3 has 18 amino acids. With 4 bases removed from V and 0 bases from J, the gap between germline ends came to 19 bases. TCRdb used MiXCR to reprocess the PCR reads, holding one entry per CDR3 protein. The sample includes 25,000 or so distinct CDR3 sequences, roughly 51% of them seen just once. The TCR sequence derives from a human donor who had recovered from COVID-19. The source was CD4+ T cells from blood, collected before SARS-CoV-2 vaccination. The chain links TRBV10-3 to TRBJ2-1; a weak D match, TRBD1 (5 bases). The CDR3 DNA reads as TGTGCCATCAGTGGGAAGCCATGGACAACGAGCTCCTACAATGAGCAGTTCTTC. Amino acid sequence: CAISGKPWTTSSYNEQFF.